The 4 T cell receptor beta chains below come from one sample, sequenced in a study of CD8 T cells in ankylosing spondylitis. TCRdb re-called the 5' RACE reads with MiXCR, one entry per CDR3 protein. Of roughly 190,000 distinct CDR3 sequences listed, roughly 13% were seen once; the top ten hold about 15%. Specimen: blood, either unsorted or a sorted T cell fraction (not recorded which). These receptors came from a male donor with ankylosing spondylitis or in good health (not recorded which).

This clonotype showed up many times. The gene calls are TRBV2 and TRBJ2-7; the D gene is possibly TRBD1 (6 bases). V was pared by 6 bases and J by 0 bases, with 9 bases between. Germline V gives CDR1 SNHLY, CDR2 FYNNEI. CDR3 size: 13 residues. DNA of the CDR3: TGTGCCAGCAGGGCGACAGGCTCCTACGAGCAGTACTTC. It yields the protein CASRATGSYEQYF.

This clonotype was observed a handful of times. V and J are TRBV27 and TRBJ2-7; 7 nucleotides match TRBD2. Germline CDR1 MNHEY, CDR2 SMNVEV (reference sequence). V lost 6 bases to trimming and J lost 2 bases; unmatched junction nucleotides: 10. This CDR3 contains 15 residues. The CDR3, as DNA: TGTGCCAGCAGGCCGAGGGGAGGGCAGCCCTACGAGCAGTACTTC. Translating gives CASRPRGGQPYEQYF.

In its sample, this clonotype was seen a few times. The CDR3 nucleotides read TGTGCCAGCTCACCAGAGAACAATCAGCCCCAGCATTTT. As protein: CASSPENNQPQHF. J is TRBJ1-5 and V is TRBV18; no definite D call. Germline loops: CDR1 KGHSH, CDR2 LQKENI. The CDR3 runs to 13 residues. Between the trimmed V and J ends, which lost 2 bases and 3 bases, there was a span of 5 bases.

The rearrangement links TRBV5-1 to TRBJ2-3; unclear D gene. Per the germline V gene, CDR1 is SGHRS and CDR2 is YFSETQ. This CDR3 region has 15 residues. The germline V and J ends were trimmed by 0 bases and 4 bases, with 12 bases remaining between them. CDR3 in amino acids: CASSLVVAYPDTQYF. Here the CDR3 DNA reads TGCGCCAGCAGCTTGGTTGTAGCCTACCCAGATACGCAGTATTTT. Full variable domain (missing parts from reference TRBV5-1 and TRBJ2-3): KAGVTQTPRYLIKTRGQQVTLSCSPISGHRSVSWYQQTPGQGLQFLFEYFSETQRNKGNFPGRFSGRQFSNSRSEMNVSTLELGDSALYLCASSLVVAYPDTQYFGPGTRLTVL.